This is a list of T cell receptor beta chains from one sample in a study of blood T cell repertoires in COVID-19. Sequencing was performed with immunoSEQ multiplex PCR; in TCRdb, only in-frame clones are kept and a portion is missing. The sample shows approximately 90,000 clones, around nine tenths of them seen only once. The sample consisted of peripheral blood. The source of these receptors is a man between 60 and 70 years old with acute or convalescent COVID-19. Each CDR3 is given with its conserved first and last residue. D genes are given only for firm matches. Only part of the rows carry a size: once, few, many, or a class if the clone is expanded.

v_gene: TRBV29-1; abundance: NA; j_gene: TRBJ2-5; d_gene: TRBD2; CDR3aa: CSVAGLAGGETQYF; CDR3nt: TGCAGCGTAGCTGGACTAGCGGGGGGAGAGACCCAGTACTTC
v_gene: TRBV24-1; abundance: NA; j_gene: TRBJ1-1; d_gene: NA; CDR3aa: CATSDPQGTEAFF; CDR3nt: TGTGCCACCAGTGATCCCCAGGGTACTGAAGCTTTCTTT
v_gene: TRBV4-1; abundance: NA; j_gene: TRBJ1-1; d_gene: NA; CDR3aa: CASSQDQTGLNTEAFF; CDR3nt: TGCGCCAGCAGCCAAGATCAAACAGGGCTGAACACTGAAGCTTTCTTT
v_gene: TRBV19; abundance: once; j_gene: TRBJ1-5; d_gene: NA; CDR3aa: CASSILGFGSNQPQHF; CDR3nt: TGTGCCAGTAGTATTTTAGGTTTCGGGAGCAATCAGCCCCAGCATTTT
v_gene: TRBV11-2; abundance: NA; j_gene: TRBJ1-1; d_gene: NA; CDR3aa: CASSLVGGRSGSNTEAFF; CDR3nt: TGTGCCAGCAGCTTAGTGGGGGGGAGGAGTGGCTCGAACACTGAAGCTTTCTTT
v_gene: TRBV30; abundance: NA; j_gene: TRBJ1-3; d_gene: TRBD1; CDR3aa: CAWSSPGQLPASGNTIYF; CDR3nt: TGTGCCTGGAGTTCTCCGGGACAGCTACCAGCTTCTGGAAACACCATATATTTT
v_gene: TRBV5-4; abundance: NA; j_gene: TRBJ2-3; d_gene: NA; CDR3aa: CASSFDPSGGDTQYF; CDR3nt: TGTGCCAGCAGCTTCGACCCCTCGGGTGGAGATACGCAGTATTTT
v_gene: TRBV18; abundance: NA; j_gene: TRBJ2-5; d_gene: NA; CDR3aa: CASSPPGAGETQYF; CDR3nt: TGTGCCAGCTCACCCCCCGGAGCGGGAGAGACCCAGTACTTC
v_gene: TRBV7-2; abundance: NA; j_gene: TRBJ1-2; d_gene: NA; CDR3aa: CASSTYRANYGYTF; CDR3nt: TGTGCCAGCAGCACATACAGGGCTAACTATGGCTACACCTTC
v_gene: TRBV19; abundance: NA; j_gene: TRBJ1-3; d_gene: TRBD1; CDR3aa: CASSTRTGGGNTIYF; CDR3nt: TGTGCCAGTAGTACTCGGACAGGGGGAGGAAACACCATATATTTT
v_gene: TRBV6-2/TRBV6-3; abundance: NA; j_gene: TRBJ1-1; d_gene: NA; CDR3aa: CASSYSRGGEAFF; CDR3nt: TGTGCCAGCAGTTACTCGCGAGGGGGTGAAGCTTTCTTT
v_gene: TRBV30; abundance: once; j_gene: TRBJ1-2; d_gene: NA; CDR3aa: CAWSKGSGYGYTF; CDR3nt: TGTGCCTGGAGTAAGGGATCAGGGTATGGCTACACCTTC
v_gene: TRBV5-4; abundance: NA; j_gene: TRBJ2-1; d_gene: TRBD2; CDR3aa: CASSPSGTSGVNEQFF; CDR3nt: TGTGCCAGCAGTCCTTCCGGGACTAGCGGGGTGAATGAGCAGTTCTTC
v_gene: TRBV19; abundance: once; j_gene: TRBJ2-2; d_gene: TRBD2; CDR3aa: CASSLLAGGPNTGELFF; CDR3nt: TGTGCCAGTAGTCTACTAGCGGGGGGACCGAACACCGGGGAGCTGTTTTTT
v_gene: TRBV28; abundance: NA; j_gene: TRBJ1-5; d_gene: TRBD1; CDR3aa: CASSFPGWDSDQPQHF; CDR3nt: TGTGCCAGCAGTTTTCCTGGATGGGACAGCGACCAGCCCCAGCATTTT
v_gene: TRBV7-9; abundance: NA; j_gene: TRBJ1-1; d_gene: NA; CDR3aa: CASSLSGTTEAFF; CDR3nt: TGTGCCAGCAGCTTGTCCGGGACAACCGAAGCTTTCTTT
v_gene: TRBV19; abundance: NA; j_gene: TRBJ1-4; d_gene: TRBD1; CDR3aa: CASSNSGTGEEKLFF; CDR3nt: TGTGCCAGTAGTAACTCCGGGACAGGGGAAGAAAAACTGTTTTTT